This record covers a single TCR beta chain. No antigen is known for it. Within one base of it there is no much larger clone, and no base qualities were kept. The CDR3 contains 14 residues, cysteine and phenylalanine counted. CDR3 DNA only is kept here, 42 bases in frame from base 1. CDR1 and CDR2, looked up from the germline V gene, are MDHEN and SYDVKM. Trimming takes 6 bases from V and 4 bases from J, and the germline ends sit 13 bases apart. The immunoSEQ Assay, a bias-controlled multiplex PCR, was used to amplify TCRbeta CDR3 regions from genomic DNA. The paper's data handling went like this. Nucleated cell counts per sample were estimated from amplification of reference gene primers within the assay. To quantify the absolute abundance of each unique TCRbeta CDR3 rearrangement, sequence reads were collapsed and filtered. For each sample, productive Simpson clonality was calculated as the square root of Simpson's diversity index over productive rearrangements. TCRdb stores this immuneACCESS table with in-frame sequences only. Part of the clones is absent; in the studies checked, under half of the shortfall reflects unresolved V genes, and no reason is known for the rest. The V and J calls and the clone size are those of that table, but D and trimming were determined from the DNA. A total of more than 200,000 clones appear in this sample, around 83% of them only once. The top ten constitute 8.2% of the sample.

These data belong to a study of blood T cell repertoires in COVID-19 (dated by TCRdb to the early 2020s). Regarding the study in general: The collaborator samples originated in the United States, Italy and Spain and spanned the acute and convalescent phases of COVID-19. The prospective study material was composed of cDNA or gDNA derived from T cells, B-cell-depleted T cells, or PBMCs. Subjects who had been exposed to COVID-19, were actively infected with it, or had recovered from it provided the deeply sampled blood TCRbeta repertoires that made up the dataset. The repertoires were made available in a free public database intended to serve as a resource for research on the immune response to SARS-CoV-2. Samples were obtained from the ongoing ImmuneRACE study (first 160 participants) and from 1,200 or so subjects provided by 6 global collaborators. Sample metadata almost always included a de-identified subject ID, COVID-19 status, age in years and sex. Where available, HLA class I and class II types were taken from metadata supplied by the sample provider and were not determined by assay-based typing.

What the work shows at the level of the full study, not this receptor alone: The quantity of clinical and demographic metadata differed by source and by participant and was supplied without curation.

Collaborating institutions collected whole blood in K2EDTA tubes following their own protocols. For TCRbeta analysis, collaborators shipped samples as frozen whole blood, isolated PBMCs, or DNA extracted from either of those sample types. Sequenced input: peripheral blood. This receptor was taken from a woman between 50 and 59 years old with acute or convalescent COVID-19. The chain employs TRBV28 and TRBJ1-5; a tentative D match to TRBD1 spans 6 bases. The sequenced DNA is TGTGCCAGCAGGGAGGGGGGGCTTAATCAGCCCCAGCATTTT. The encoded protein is CASREGGLNQPQHF.